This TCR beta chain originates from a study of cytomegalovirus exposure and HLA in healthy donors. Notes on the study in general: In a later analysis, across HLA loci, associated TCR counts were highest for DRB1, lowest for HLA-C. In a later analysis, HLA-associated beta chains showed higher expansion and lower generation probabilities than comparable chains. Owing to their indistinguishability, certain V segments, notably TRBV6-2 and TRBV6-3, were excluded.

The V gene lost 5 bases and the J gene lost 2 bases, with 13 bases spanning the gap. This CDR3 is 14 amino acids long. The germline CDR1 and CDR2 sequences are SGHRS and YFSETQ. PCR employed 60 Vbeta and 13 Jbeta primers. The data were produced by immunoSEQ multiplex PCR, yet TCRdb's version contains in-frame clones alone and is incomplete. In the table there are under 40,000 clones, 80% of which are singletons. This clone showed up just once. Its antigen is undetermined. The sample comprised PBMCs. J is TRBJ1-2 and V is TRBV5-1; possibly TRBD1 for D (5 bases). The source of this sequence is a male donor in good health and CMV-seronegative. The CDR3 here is CASSEEDTNYGYTF. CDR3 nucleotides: TGCGCCAGCAGTGAAGAGGACACCAACTATGGCTACACCTTC.